Below, one T cell receptor beta chain is given with its context. Its antigen is currently not known. The input lacks base qualities; no much larger clone sits a single base away. Each collaborating institution followed its own protocols to collect whole blood in K2EDTA tubes. For TCRbeta analysis, collaborator samples were shipped as frozen whole blood, as isolated PBMCs, or as DNA extracted from either sample type. This sample was included in a study of blood T cell repertoires in COVID-19 (dated by TCRdb to 2020 to 2022). Context from the whole study: Collaborator samples came from the United States, Italy and Spain and covered acute and convalescent phases of COVID-19. The prospective study material was composed of cDNA or gDNA derived from T cells, B-cell-depleted T cells, or PBMCs. Subjects who had been exposed to COVID-19, were actively infected with it, or had recovered from it provided the deeply sampled blood TCRbeta repertoires that made up the dataset. The repertoires were made available in a free public database intended to serve as a resource for research on the immune response to SARS-CoV-2. The samples were drawn from the first 160 participants of the ongoing ImmuneRACE study and from more than 1,000 subjects provided by 6 global collaborators. Sample metadata almost always included a de-identified subject ID, COVID-19 status, age in years and sex. Where HLA class I and class II types were available, the types were taken from metadata supplied by the sample provider, not from assay-based typing.

Overall study results and their limits: How much clinical and demographic metadata was included differed by source and by participant, and the metadata was provided uncurated.

CDR1 GTSNPN and CDR2 SVGIG are derived from the germline V gene (reference sequence). CDR3 length: 12 amino acids, cysteine to phenylalanine. Kept here is only the CDR3 DNA, which spans 36 bases and is read in frame from base 1. Relative to germline, V is 2 bases shorter and J is 7 bases shorter, with 11 bases between their ends. TCRbeta CDR3 regions were amplified from genomic DNA using the immunoSEQ Assay, a bias-controlled multiplex PCR. Concerning the study's data processing: The number of nucleated cells in each sample was estimated from the amplification of reference gene primers within the assay. Sequence reads were collapsed and filtered to measure the absolute abundance of every unique TCRbeta CDR3 rearrangement. For each sample, productive Simpson clonality was calculated by taking the square root of Simpson's diversity index across productive rearrangements. The immuneACCESS repertoire file appears here via TCRdb, limited to in-frame rearrangements. These files lack a portion of the clones; in checked studies, under half of the deficit traces to unresolved V genes, and the cause of the others is not known. V, J and clone size are taken as reported in that table, and D and trimming were inferred from the DNA itself. This sample is represented by roughly 160,000 clones; 82% of them were singletons. Clones ranked in the top ten supply about 11% of the sample.

The sequence derives from a woman aged 80 or over with active or convalescent COVID-19. The chain is encoded by TRBV30 joined to TRBJ1-1, and perhaps TRBD1 as D gene, on 5 matching bases. Sequencing used peripheral blood. For the CDR3, the sequence is CAWSWGGNEAFF. The sequenced DNA is TGTGCCTGGAGTTGGGGGGGAAATGAAGCTTTCTTT. The full variable domain, with segments outside the CDR3 supplied by the reference TRBV30 and TRBJ1-1 proteins, appears as SQTIHQWPATLVQPVGSPLSLECTVEGTSNPNLYWYRQAAGRGLQLLFYSVGIGQISSEVPQNLSASRPQDRQFILSSKKLLLSDSGFYLCAWSWGGNEAFFGQGTRLTVV.